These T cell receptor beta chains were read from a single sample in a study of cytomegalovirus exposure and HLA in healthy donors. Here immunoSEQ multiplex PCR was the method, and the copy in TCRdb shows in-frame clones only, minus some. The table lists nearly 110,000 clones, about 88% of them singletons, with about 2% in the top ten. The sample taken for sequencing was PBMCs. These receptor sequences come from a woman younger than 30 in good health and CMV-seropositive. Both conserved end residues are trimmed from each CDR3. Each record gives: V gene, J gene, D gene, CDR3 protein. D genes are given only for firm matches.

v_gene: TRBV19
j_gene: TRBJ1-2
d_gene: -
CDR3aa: ASRAGGINT

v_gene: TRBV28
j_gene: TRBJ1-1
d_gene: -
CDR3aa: ASTFFPPLRGGMNTEAF

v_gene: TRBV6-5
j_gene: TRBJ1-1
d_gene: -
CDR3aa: ASSFRGSMNTEAF

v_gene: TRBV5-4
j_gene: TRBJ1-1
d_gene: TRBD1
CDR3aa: ASSFGQAMNTEAF

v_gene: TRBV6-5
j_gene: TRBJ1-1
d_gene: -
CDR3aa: ASSYGGDTEAF

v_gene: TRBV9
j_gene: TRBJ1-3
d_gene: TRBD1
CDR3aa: ASSVGQGTGNTIY

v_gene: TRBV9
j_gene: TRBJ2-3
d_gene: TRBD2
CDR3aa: ASSVEPGLAGAGLTDTQY

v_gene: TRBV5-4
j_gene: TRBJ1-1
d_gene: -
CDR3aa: ASSINTNTEAF

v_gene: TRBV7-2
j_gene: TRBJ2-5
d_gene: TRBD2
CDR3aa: ASSFPSGQETQY

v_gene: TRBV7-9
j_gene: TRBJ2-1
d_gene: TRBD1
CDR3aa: ASSPGQGGNNEQF

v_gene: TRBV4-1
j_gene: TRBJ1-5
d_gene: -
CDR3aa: ASSQDQTVLTPQH

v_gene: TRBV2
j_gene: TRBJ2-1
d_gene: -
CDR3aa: ASGRTAHEQF

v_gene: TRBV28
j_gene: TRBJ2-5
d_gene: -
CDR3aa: ASKRGPGQPDIETQY

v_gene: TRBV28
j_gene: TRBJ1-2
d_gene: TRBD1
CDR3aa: ASSFLGQGAGYT

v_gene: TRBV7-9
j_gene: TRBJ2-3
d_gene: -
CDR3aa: ASSWQGQSDTQY

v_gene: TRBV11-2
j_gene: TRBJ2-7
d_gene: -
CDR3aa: ASSLADRSSYEQY

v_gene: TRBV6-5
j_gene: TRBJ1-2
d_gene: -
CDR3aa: ASGLEGSDYGYT

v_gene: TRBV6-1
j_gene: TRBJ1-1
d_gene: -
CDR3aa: ASSANRVRNTEAF

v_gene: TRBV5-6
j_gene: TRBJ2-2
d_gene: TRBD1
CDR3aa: ASNRDSLTGELF

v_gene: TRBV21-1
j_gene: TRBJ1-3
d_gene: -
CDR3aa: ASTPNELSSGNTIY

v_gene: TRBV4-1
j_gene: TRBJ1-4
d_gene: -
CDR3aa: ASSQSGGSEKLF

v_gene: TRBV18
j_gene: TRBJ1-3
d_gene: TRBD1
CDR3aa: ASSGQGAGNTIY

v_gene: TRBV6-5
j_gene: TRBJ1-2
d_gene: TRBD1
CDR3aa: AAGTDSNYGYT

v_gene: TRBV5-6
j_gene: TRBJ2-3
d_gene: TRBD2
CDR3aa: ASSRTSGEAADTQY

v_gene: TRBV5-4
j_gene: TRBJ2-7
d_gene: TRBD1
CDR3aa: ASSFNRGSGGPYEQY

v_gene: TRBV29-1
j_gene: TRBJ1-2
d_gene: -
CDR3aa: SGDAELDGYT

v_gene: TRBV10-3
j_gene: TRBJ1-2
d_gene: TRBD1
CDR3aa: AISGTGGDYGYT

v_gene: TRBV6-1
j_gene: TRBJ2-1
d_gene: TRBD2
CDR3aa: ASSDGASGGGPNNEQF

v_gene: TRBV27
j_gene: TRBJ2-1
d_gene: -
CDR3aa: ASSLSLQDSEQF

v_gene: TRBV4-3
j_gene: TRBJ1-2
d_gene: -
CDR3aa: ASSSPTRGLNPYGYT

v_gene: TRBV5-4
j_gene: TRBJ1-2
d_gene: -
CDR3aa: ASSVPTGDGYGYT

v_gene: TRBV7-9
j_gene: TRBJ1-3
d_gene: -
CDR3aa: ASEPSSGNTIY

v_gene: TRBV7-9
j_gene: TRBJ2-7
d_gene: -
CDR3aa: ASSLDQGYEQY

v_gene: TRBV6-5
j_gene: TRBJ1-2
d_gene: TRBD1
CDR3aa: ASSKTGTGRYGYT

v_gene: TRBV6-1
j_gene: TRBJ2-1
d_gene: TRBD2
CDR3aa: ASSPSGGSYNEQF

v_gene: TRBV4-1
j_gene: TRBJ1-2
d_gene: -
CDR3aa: ASSQGRGLGYT

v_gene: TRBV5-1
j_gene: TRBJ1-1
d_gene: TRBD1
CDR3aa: ASSSDPGTENTEAF

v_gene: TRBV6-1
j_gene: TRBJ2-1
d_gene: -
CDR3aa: ASGQLYNEQF

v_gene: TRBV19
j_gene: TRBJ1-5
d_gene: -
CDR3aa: ASSTGFLGSQH

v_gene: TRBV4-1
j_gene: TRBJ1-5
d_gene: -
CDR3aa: ASSHGDRQPQH

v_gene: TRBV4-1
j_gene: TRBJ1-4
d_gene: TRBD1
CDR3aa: ASSPGQGAEKLF

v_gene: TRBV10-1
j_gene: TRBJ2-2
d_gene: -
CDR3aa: ASSVGVAGELF

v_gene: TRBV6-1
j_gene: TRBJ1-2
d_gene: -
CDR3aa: ASSEASGGNYGYT

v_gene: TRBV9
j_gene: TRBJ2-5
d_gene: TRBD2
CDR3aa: ASSISGGASETQY

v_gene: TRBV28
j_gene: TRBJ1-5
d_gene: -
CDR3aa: ASRLQGTNQPQH

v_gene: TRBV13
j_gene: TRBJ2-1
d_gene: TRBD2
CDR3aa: ASSFSGGAFNEQF

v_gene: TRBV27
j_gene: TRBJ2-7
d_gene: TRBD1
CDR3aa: ASSPRTGHEQY

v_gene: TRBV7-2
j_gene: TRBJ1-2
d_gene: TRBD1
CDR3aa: ASRKPGQRGYT

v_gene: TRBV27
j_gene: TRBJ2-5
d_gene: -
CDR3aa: ASSPNRVLVETQY

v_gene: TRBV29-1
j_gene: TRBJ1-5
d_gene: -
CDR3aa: SVEGDGRGEQPQH

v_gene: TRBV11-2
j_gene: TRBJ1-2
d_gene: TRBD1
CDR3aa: ASSSLDRGDYGYT

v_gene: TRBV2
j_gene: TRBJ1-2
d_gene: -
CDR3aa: ASRPDSFNYGYT

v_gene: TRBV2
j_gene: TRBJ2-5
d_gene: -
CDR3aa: ASRNRGYQETQY